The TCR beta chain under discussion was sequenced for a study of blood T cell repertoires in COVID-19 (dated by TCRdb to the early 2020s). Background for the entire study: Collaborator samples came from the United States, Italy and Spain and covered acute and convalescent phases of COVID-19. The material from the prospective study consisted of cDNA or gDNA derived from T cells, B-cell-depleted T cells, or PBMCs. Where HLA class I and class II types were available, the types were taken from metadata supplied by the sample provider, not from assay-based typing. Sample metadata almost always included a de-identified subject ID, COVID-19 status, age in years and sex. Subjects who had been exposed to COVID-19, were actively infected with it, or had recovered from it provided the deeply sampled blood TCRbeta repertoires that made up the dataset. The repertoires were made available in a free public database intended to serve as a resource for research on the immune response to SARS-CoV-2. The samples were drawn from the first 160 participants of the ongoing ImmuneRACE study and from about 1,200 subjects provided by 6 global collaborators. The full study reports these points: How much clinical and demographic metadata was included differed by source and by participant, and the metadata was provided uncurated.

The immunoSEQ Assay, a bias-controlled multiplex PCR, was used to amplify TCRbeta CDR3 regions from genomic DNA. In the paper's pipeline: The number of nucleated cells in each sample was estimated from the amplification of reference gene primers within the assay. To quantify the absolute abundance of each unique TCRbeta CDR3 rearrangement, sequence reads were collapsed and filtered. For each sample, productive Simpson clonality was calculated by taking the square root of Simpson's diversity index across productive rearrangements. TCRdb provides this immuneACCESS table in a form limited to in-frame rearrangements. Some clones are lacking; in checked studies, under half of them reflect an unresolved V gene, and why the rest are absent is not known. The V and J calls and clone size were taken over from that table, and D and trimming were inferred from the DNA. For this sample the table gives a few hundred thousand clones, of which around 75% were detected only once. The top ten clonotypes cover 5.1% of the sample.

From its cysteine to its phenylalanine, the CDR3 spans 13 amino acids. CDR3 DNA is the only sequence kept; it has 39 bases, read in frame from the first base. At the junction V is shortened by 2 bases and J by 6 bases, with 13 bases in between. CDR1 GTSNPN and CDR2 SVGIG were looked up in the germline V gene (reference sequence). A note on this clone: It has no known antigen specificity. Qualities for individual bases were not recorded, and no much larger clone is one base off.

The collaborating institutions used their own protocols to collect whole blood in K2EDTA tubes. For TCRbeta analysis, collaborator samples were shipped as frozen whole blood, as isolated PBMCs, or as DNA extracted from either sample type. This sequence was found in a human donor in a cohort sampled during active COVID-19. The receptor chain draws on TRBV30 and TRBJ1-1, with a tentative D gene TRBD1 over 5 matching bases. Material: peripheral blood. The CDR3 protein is CAWSIWGRSEAFF. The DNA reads TGTGCCTGGAGTATTTGGGGCCGATCTGAAGCTTTCTTT.